This record looks at one T cell receptor beta chain sequence and its context. CDR3 length: 13 residues. The germline V and J ends were trimmed by 5 bases and 4 bases, with 8 bases remaining between them. The sample is drawn from a study of blood T cell repertoires in COVID-19. Study at large: Acute-phase and convalescent COVID-19 samples originated in the United States, Italy and Spain. The cDNA or gDNA used as material had been derived from T cells, B-cell-depleted T cells, or PBMCs.

Sequenced by immunoSEQ multiplex PCR; TCRdb stores in-frame clones only, minus some. The table lists 160,000 or so clones, 86% of them singletons, with 4% in the top ten. Sequencing was done on a sample of peripheral blood. The TCR originated in a woman aged 70 to 79 with acute or convalescent COVID-19. The chain combines TRBV12-3 or TRBV12-4 with TRBJ2-2, with D possibly being TRBD1 (5 bases). Here the CDR3 reads CASSRQTTGELFF. In DNA, the CDR3 is TGTGCCAGCAGTCGACAGACCACCGGGGAGCTGTTTTTT.